This T cell receptor beta chain is from a study of cytomegalovirus exposure and HLA in healthy donors. Study-level results: Presence/absence analyses rested on an assumption that sequencing depth was roughly uniform across donors.

It was with 60 Vbeta and 13 Jbeta primers that the PCR ran. Method: immunoSEQ multiplex PCR; TCRdb's copy keeps in-frame clones and lacks some. The sample consists of 150,000 to 200,000 clones, roughly 85% of them appearing once. This clone was recorded a few times. Its specificity is unknown. Germline lookup yields CDR1 SGHDT and CDR2 YYEEEE. Trimming took off 4 bases at V and 6 bases at J, with 25 bases between the two ends. The CDR3 loop spans 17 amino acids. The genes are TRBV5-6 and TRBJ1-1; D may be TRBD1 (6 bases). Specimen: PBMCs. The source is a man in his late teens or twenties in good health and CMV-seropositive. The chain's CDR3 is CASSRPQGWSVDSEAFF. DNA of the CDR3: TGTGCCAGCAGCCGCCCACAGGGTTGGTCAGTGGATTCTGAAGCTTTCTTT.